One and the same sample provided the 19 T cell receptor beta chains below, sequenced in a study of T cells in Graves' hyperthyroidism and ophthalmopathy. The TCR beta CDR3 regions underwent amplification using RNA transcripts as the source. First-round RT-PCR of the TCR CDR3 relied on the HTBI primer set. TCRdb passed the multiplex PCR reads through MiXCR, listing each CDR3 protein once. Here the sample spans 550,000 to 650,000 distinct CDR3 sequences, 12% to 15% being singletons. Sequencing was carried out using blood. Receptor source: a woman aged 40 to 50 with Graves' hyperthyroidism.

The table lists this clonotype with many counts. This sequence joins TRBV28 and TRBJ2-1, with TRBD2 matching 8 bases. The germline CDR1 and CDR2 sequences are MDHEN and SYDVKM. The ends lost 3 bases at V and 0 bases at J; junction bases unmatched: 7. This CDR3 region has 17 residues. The CDR3 DNA reads TGTGCCAGCAGTTTTCCCATTAGCGGGACCTCCTACAATGAGCAGTTCTTC. This sequence encodes CASSFPISGTSYNEQFF. Full variable domain (missing parts from reference TRBV28 and TRBJ2-1): DVKVTQSSRYLVKRTGEKVFLECVQDMDHENMFWYRQDPGLGLRLIYFSYDVKMKEKGDIPEGYSVSREKKERFSLILESASTNQTSMYLCASSFPISGTSYNEQFFGPGTRLTVL.

This clonotype was counted at least ten times. The CDR3 protein is CASSSRGTDTQYF. DNA for the CDR3: TGTGCCAGCAGTTCTAGGGGAACAGATACGCAGTATTTT. This rearrangement joins TRBV12-3 or TRBV12-4 to TRBJ2-3; TRBD1 is a possible D gene (5 bases). The CDR3 is made up of 13 amino acids. The V end lost 4 bases, the J end lost 3 bases, and 8 bases lay between the germline ends.

At least ten counts were recorded for this clonotype. The V and J genes are TRBV3-1 and TRBJ2-2, with a tentative D call TRBD1 (6 bases). Trimming pared 2 bases from V and 1 base from J, leaving 8 bases between. Germline assignment: CDR1 LGHDT and CDR2 YNNKEL (reference sequence). This CDR3 comprises 15 residues. The CDR3 reads CASSQRDKNTGELFF. CDR3 coding DNA: TGTGCCAGCAGCCAAAGGGACAAGAACACCGGGGAGCTGTTTTTT.

This clonotype appeared a few times. The gene calls are TRBV12-3 or TRBV12-4 and TRBJ2-6; no definite D call. The CDR3 length is 13 residues. V gave up 5 bases and J gave up 6 bases, with 8 bases separating them. CDR3 residues: CASSPPLANVLTF. CDR3 sequence (DNA): TGTGCCAGCAGTCCACCCTTGGCCAACGTCCTGACTTTC.

This clonotype was recorded a few times. A read error is likely, as this CDR3 ends without the conserved phenylalanine or tryptophan. CDR3 sequence: CASNPGLISTGELFL. The CDR3 nucleotides are TGTGCCAGCAACCCCGGGCTTATATCCACCGGGGAGCTGTTTCTT. This chain links TRBV12-3 or TRBV12-4 with TRBJ2-2; D uncertain. The CDR3 is made up of 15 amino acids. Trimming left V 7 bases short and J 4 bases short, with 16 bases between.

This clonotype was seen repeatedly, ten times or more. The gene calls are TRBV27 and TRBJ1-2; D is ambiguous. Germline lookup yields CDR1 MNHEY and CDR2 SMNVEV (reference sequence). CDR3 size: 14 residues. Trimming left V 4 bases short and J 1 base short, with 10 bases between. Here the CDR3 reads CASSSRTFNYGYTF. CDR3 nucleotides: TGTGCCAGCAGTTCCCGGACTTTTAACTATGGCTACACCTTC.

This clonotype was detected many times. This chain links TRBV18 with TRBJ2-6, with unresolved D. The CDR3 runs 15 residues. Trimming shortened V by 3 bases and J by 0 bases, and 6 bases separated the two germline ends. Germline V lookup: CDR1 KGHSH, CDR2 LQKENI. The DNA for the CDR3 is TGTGCCAGCTCACCGAGTCGCTCTGGGGCCAACGTCCTGACTTTC. Residues: CASSPSRSGANVLTF.

There are many counts of this clonotype. The chain uses TRBV6-2 or TRBV6-3 and TRBJ1-5, with 9 bases identical to TRBD1. From germline, CDR1 is MNHEY and CDR2 SVGEGT. V lost 5 bases, J lost 2 bases, and 4 bases stayed unmatched. The CDR3 runs 15 residues. The CDR3 region has the DNA TGTGCCAGCAGTAAGACAGGGGGTGGCAATCAGCCCCAGCATTTT. It yields the protein CASSKTGGGNQPQHF.

V and J are TRBV5-6 and TRBJ2-2; maybe TRBD1 (5 bases). Germline V CDR1 and CDR2: SGHDT, YYEEEE. CDR3 length: 15 residues. Deletions cut 1 base from V and 4 bases from J, with 11 bases between. CDR3 in DNA: TGTGCCAGCAGCTTGTTATTTGGGGCCACCGGGGAGCTGTTTTTT. It translates to CASSLLFGATGELFF. Full variable domain (rest looked up from reference TRBV5-6 and TRBJ2-2): DAGVTQSPTHLIKTRGQQVTLRCSPKSGHDTVSWYQQALGQGPQFIFQYYEEEERQRGNFPDRFSGHQFPNYSSELNVNALLLGDSALYLCASSLLFGATGELFFGEGSRLTVL.

This clonotype occurred a few times. The chain couples TRBV7-3 to TRBJ2-7, with D perhaps matching TRBD2 (7 bases). Germline V gene data show CDR1 as SGHTA and CDR2 as FQGTGA. The germline V and J ends were trimmed by 1 base and 6 bases, with 10 bases remaining between them. The CDR3 contains 13 residues. The CDR3 loop is CASSLKGGGEQYF. DNA for the CDR3: TGTGCCAGCAGCTTAAAGGGGGGGGGCGAGCAGTACTTC.

The chain joins TRBV12-3 or TRBV12-4 to TRBJ1-3, with 12 bases aligning to TRBD1. The CDR3 totals 21 residues. V lost 0 bases to trimming and J lost 4 bases; unmatched junction nucleotides: 16. CDR3 sequence: CASSLAGAGTGGYGSGNTIYF. The CDR3, as DNA: TGTGCCAGCAGTTTAGCGGGGGCCGGGACAGGGGGCTATGGATCCGGAAACACCATATATTTT.

The V call is TRBV29-1, the J call TRBJ1-3, with D uncertain. The V and J ends lost 4 bases and 0 bases respectively, with 19 bases between them. CDR3 length: 17 residues. Germline V CDR1 and CDR2: SQVTM, ANQGSEA. CDR3 region: CSVVGLADRSSGNTIYF. Here the CDR3 DNA reads TGCAGCGTTGTTGGTCTTGCGGATCGTAGCTCTGGAAACACCATATATTTT.

CDR3 bases: TGCAGCGTTGAGTGGGTCACAGGGCGGATTGGGGAGCTGTTTTTT. Protein sequence: CSVEWVTGRIGELFF. V and J are TRBV29-1 and TRBJ2-2, with D perhaps TRBD1 (6 bases). This CDR3 has 15 residues. From germline, CDR1 is SQVTM and CDR2 ANQGSEA. The V gene lost 3 bases and the J gene lost 8 bases, with 19 bases spanning the gap.

This clonotype was found many times. The chain links TRBV7-9 to TRBJ2-5, with TRBD1 matching over 8 bases. The CDR3 loop spans 16 amino acids. J was trimmed by 9 bases and V by 5 bases; bases with no gene match: 17. From germline, CDR1 is SEHNR and CDR2 FQNEAQ (reference sequence). This CDR3 reads CASSAPGQAAGMAQYF. The CDR3 nucleotides read TGTGCCAGCAGCGCCCCGGGACAGGCAGCCGGAATGGCCCAGTACTTC.

This clonotype appeared many times. The rearrangement uses TRBV20-1 and TRBJ2-2; 7 bases are shared with TRBD2. With 3 bases clipped from V and 5 bases from J, the junction kept 6 bases outside the gene matches. The CDR3 sequence is 14 residues long. Germline CDR1 reads DFQATT; CDR2 reads SNEGSKA (reference sequence). CDR3 DNA sequence: TGCAGTGCTAGGGGAGGGTCTTTAACCGGGGAGCTGTTTTTT. Protein: CSARGGSLTGELFF.

There are a few counts of this clonotype. V and J are TRBV6-2 or TRBV6-3 and TRBJ2-3; D unclear. Germline V lookup: CDR1 MNHEY, CDR2 SVGEGT. V was shortened by 8 bases and J by 4 bases, with 13 bases between the two germline ends. The CDR3 totals 13 residues. The CDR3, as DNA: TGTGCCAGCGTCCGGGTTGGTTCAGATACGCAGTATTTT. This sequence encodes CASVRVGSDTQYF.

The rearrangement links TRBV3-1 to TRBJ1-2; 10 positions agree with TRBD1. CDR1 LGHDT and CDR2 YNNKEL come from the germline V gene (reference sequence). The CDR3 has 16 amino acids. V was pared by 1 base and J by 7 bases, with 9 bases of the junction left unmatched. In DNA, the CDR3 is TGTGCCAGCAGCCAAGCCTGGGGACAGGGGATCCTTGGCTACACCTTC. Residues: CASSQAWGQGILGYTF.

This clonotype has at least ten counts. The CDR3 coding sequence is TGTGCCAGCAGTTCTCCCGGGGAGGGTGGCACAGATACGCAGTATTTT. It specifies CASSSPGEGGTDTQYF. The chain has TRBV28 and TRBJ2-3, with TRBD2 matching over 7 bases. CDR3 length: 16 amino acids. V shed 4 bases, J shed 1 base, and the junction held 8 bases outside the gene matches. Germline loops: CDR1 MDHEN, CDR2 SYDVKM.

The chain has TRBV4-1 and TRBJ2-6; D unresolved. Germline CDR1 reads MGHRA; CDR2 reads YSYEKL. V was clipped by 0 bases and J by 0 bases, with 15 bases between them. The CDR3 is 19 amino acids. The CDR3 is CASSQDQQRDLSGANVLTF. DNA for the CDR3: TGCGCCAGCAGCCAAGATCAGCAGCGAGACCTCTCTGGGGCCAACGTCCTGACTTTC.